This is a list of T cell receptor beta chains from one sample in a study of T cell responses to AZD1222 COVID-19 vaccine. TCRdb's copy holds only in-frame clones and misses some; the assay was immunoSEQ multiplex PCR. The profile shows about 83,000 clones, around 93% of them singletons. The specimen was peripheral blood, collected 28 days after the second AZD1222 dose. These receptor sequences come from an adult who received the AZD1222 COVID-19 vaccine. CDR3s leave out the opening cysteine and the closing phenylalanine or tryptophan.

J: TRBJ1-1; V: TRBV27; CDR3: ASSLSVGMNTEAF
J: TRBJ1-5; V: TRBV6-1; CDR3: ASSEPNQPQH
J: TRBJ2-7; V: TRBV19; CDR3: ASRDREYEQY
J: TRBJ2-7; V: TRBV4-3; CDR3: ASRRDRGKSYEQY
J: TRBJ2-5; V: TRBV6-2/TRBV6-3; CDR3: ASSASGTGFEETQY
J: TRBJ1-2; V: TRBV15; CDR3: ATSRAGTDYGYT
J: TRBJ2-3; V: TRBV28; CDR3: ASSLGAQSTDTQY
J: TRBJ2-2; V: TRBV5-1; CDR3: ASSVTGTKNTGELF
J: TRBJ1-3; V: TRBV6-5; CDR3: ASSYSGGSGNTIY
J: TRBJ2-7; V: TRBV6-2/TRBV6-3; CDR3: ASSQSGRAYEQY
J: TRBJ2-7; V: TRBV6-2/TRBV6-3; CDR3: ASSRGQGLYEQY
J: TRBJ1-1; V: TRBV7-3; CDR3: ASSLTANTEAF
J: TRBJ2-3; V: TRBV6-4; CDR3: ASSDSILGLAGGGWLSDTQY
J: TRBJ2-5; V: TRBV28; CDR3: ASSPHGLAGNQETQY
J: TRBJ2-7; V: TRBV28; CDR3: ASSSPGSGSVTYEQY
J: TRBJ1-5; V: TRBV10-2; CDR3: ASSESGLVARYQH
J: TRBJ1-5; V: TRBV30; CDR3: AWSVNTGNQPQH
J: TRBJ1-5; V: TRBV6-5; CDR3: ASSWDRGVQPQH
J: TRBJ2-2; V: TRBV3-1/TRBV3-2; CDR3: ASSRDPGLASNTGELF
J: TRBJ2-7; V: TRBV19; CDR3: ASSAGTGYYEQY
J: TRBJ2-6; V: TRBV9; CDR3: ASSVVGSGANVLT
J: TRBJ2-7; V: TRBV6-5; CDR3: ASSSPAGGPGEQY
J: TRBJ2-7; V: TRBV28; CDR3: ASTPPGLGEYEQY
J: TRBJ2-1; V: TRBV9; CDR3: ASSEGAGNEQF
J: TRBJ2-2; V: TRBV5-4; CDR3: ASSLRQGPTGELF
J: TRBJ1-1; V: TRBV7-9; CDR3: ASSLGTGRTEAF
J: TRBJ1-2; V: TRBV28; CDR3: ASIETGTVYGYT
J: TRBJ1-1; V: TRBV6-5; CDR3: ASSYSVGSDAF
J: TRBJ1-2; V: TRBV19; CDR3: ASSIDRQQNYGYT
J: TRBJ2-1; V: TRBV10-3; CDR3: AISDGTSREGEQF
J: TRBJ2-1; V: TRBV7-7; CDR3: ASSSTGSPYNEQF
J: TRBJ1-6; V: TRBV25-1; CDR3: ASSEFRTGRNSPLH
J: TRBJ2-1; V: TRBV11-3; CDR3: ASSFLTTGGNEQF
J: TRBJ2-7; V: TRBV6-1; CDR3: ASSESNSYEQY
J: TRBJ2-2; V: TRBV5-8; CDR3: ASSHRLAGATGELF
J: TRBJ2-1; V: TRBV10-3; CDR3: AISGDTYNEQF
J: TRBJ1-2; V: TRBV27; CDR3: ASSKGTYYGYT
J: TRBJ2-2; V: TRBV7-2; CDR3: ASSLGGAGELF
J: TRBJ2-2; V: TRBV6-4; CDR3: ASSEEAGGTGELF
J: TRBJ1-1; V: TRBV27; CDR3: ASSFWHPTRNTEAF
J: TRBJ1-4; V: TRBV6-5; CDR3: ASSSRGATNEKLF
J: TRBJ2-2; V: TRBV9; CDR3: ASSPWGRGSLDTGELF
J: TRBJ2-7; V: TRBV5-6; CDR3: ASSFGRSSYEQY
J: TRBJ2-7; V: TRBV6-5; CDR3: ASNGLAGVYEQY
J: TRBJ2-6; V: TRBV2; CDR3: ASTRQGTSGANVLT
J: TRBJ2-7; V: TRBV20-1; CDR3: SASTQEKQY
J: TRBJ1-5; V: TRBV3-1/TRBV3-2; CDR3: ASSQDRDQPQH
J: TRBJ2-3; V: TRBV5-4; CDR3: ASSLSAGDADTQY
J: TRBJ1-5; V: TRBV28; CDR3: ASSSLNQPQH
J: TRBJ2-1; V: TRBV6-6; CDR3: ASSPNYNEQF
J: TRBJ2-1; V: TRBV5-1; CDR3: ASSPRQGMGEQF
J: TRBJ2-2; V: TRBV3-1/TRBV3-2; CDR3: ASSYPRGANTGELF
J: TRBJ1-5; V: TRBV29-1; CDR3: SVEQGSNQPQH
J: TRBJ2-7; V: TRBV18; CDR3: ASSPGRGSYEQY
J: TRBJ2-3; V: TRBV6-4; CDR3: ASSQLAEDTQY
J: TRBJ2-7; V: TRBV30; CDR3: AWSSGSSYEQY
J: TRBJ1-5; V: TRBV10-3; CDR3: AISDIGGGNQPQH
J: TRBJ1-2; V: TRBV28; CDR3: ASSLPTRTVYGYT
J: TRBJ2-3; V: TRBV11-3; CDR3: ASSFGPNADTQY
J: TRBJ2-1; V: TRBV28; CDR3: ASSPGGAQF